Each of the 10 T cell receptor beta chains below was sequenced from the same sample in a study of identical twins (dated by TCRdb to 2015 to 2016). The receptor library was made with 5' RACE. The sequencer listed for this sample is Illumina HiSeq 2000. TCRdb reanalyzed the raw reads on its own, using fastp at Q25 for trimming and MiXCR for clone calling, and kept in-frame beta chains. Identical CDR3 protein sequences are pooled into one entry, listed with their most common genes and DNA. Within this sample are around 160,000 distinct CDR3 sequences, with under 4.5% of them counted one time only. 7% to 10% of the sample is taken by the ten largest. Sequencing used memory T cells sorted from blood. The cell subset or site label on this specimen signifies: CD45RO+ enriched T cells. Receptor source: a young man in good health.

This clonotype was counted ten times or more. The chain is built from TRBV18 and TRBJ2-5; D unresolved. CDR1 KGHSH and CDR2 LQKENI come from the germline V gene. The CDR3 extends over 12 amino acids. Trimming stripped 2 bases from V and 3 bases from J, with 4 bases between. Here the CDR3 DNA reads TGTGCCAGCTCACCATTTGAAGAGACCCAGTACTTC. It yields the protein CASSPFEETQYF.

This clonotype was seen a handful of times. The chain recombines TRBV20-1 with TRBJ1-1, with D tentatively TRBD1 (5 bases). Germline values: CDR1 DFQATT, CDR2 SNEGSKA (reference sequence). This CDR3 comprises 13 residues. The V and J ends lost 5 bases and 4 bases respectively, with 14 bases between them. DNA for the CDR3: TGCAGTGCTGCCAGGGAGGGAAGCACTGAAGCTTTCTTT. Amino acid sequence: CSAAREGSTEAFF.

This clonotype was picked up many times. The chain joins TRBV6-1 to TRBJ2-2; no clear D gene. V lost 6 bases and J lost 0, with 17 bases in between. The CDR3 is made up of 17 amino acids. The germline V gene encodes CDR1 MNHNS and CDR2 SASEGT. Here the CDR3 reads CASSPPLGHPNTGELFF. The CDR3 nucleotides read TGTGCCAGCAGCCCGCCCCTAGGGCACCCGAACACCGGGGAGCTGTTTTTT.

This clonotype has at least ten counts. The chain has TRBV11-2 and TRBJ2-3, with D perhaps TRBD2 (7 bases). The CDR3 is 13 amino acids. Trimming removed 5 bases from V and 4 bases from J, with 10 bases in between. CDR1 and CDR2 from the germline V gene are SGHAT and FQNNGV. The CDR3 sequence: CASSTGGPDTQYF. Written as DNA, the CDR3 is TGTGCCAGCAGCACGGGGGGCCCAGATACGCAGTATTTT.

This clonotype was detected only a few times. The chain joins TRBV5-1 to TRBJ2-7; 7 bases are a match to TRBD2. CDR1 SGHRS and CDR2 YFSETQ come from the germline V gene. The J segment lost 2 bases and the V segment lost 0 bases, leaving 5 bases of the junction unmatched. The CDR3 covers 15 residues. The CDR3 loop is CASSLAAGSTYEQYF. CDR3 coding DNA: TGCGCCAGCAGCTTGGCAGCGGGAAGCACCTACGAGCAGTACTTC. The variable domain in full, with the rest retrieved from reference TRBV5-1 and TRBJ2-7, is KAGVTQTPRYLIKTRGQQVTLSCSPISGHRSVSWYQQTPGQGLQFLFEYFSETQRNKGNFPGRFSGRQFSNSRSEMNVSTLELGDSALYLCASSLAAGSTYEQYFGPGTRLTVT.

This clonotype came up many times. J is TRBJ2-2 and V is TRBV2; unclear D gene. CDR3 length: 14 residues. Trimming shortened V by 4 bases and J by 3 bases, and 9 bases separated the two germline ends. Germline V lookup: CDR1 SNHLY, CDR2 FYNNEI. The DNA for the CDR3 is TGTGCCAGCAGTGCCTTGGCCTACACCGGGGAGCTGTTTTTT. Its translation: CASSALAYTGELFF.

This clonotype appeared many times. This chain uses TRBV10-3 with TRBJ2-1; 10 positions match TRBD2. Trimming removed 0 bases from V and 9 bases from J; junction bases left unmatched: 8. The CDR3 covers 16 residues. Germline lookup yields CDR1 ENHRY and CDR2 SYGVKD. The CDR3: CAISESAASGRSEQFF. Written as DNA, the CDR3 is TGTGCCATCAGTGAGTCGGCAGCTAGCGGGAGAAGTGAGCAGTTCTTC.

This clonotype was recorded at least ten times. The rearrangement uses TRBV5-1 and TRBJ1-6; D not resolved. Trimming took 4 bases from V and 0 from J, leaving 14 bases between them. The CDR3 length is 17 residues. Germline CDR1 SGHRS, CDR2 YFSETQ. The CDR3 region has the DNA TGCGCCAGCAGCCCCTCGGCAGGAAGCTCCTATAATTCACCCCTCCACTTT. Its protein product is CASSPSAGSSYNSPLHF.

This clonotype was found many times. This chain links TRBV10-3 with TRBJ1-1; D is ambiguous. V was clipped by 0 bases and J by 1 base, with 12 bases between them. The CDR3 contains 16 residues. Germline V gene sequence: CDR1 ENHRY, CDR2 SYGVKD. The CDR3 region has the DNA TGTGCCATCAGTGAGTCTACCGTCATGAGGAACACTGAAGCTTTCTTT. This translates into CAISESTVMRNTEAFF.

This clonotype was found many times. The chain employs TRBV6-2 or TRBV6-3 and TRBJ1-5; D not certain. Germline-derived CDR1 and CDR2 are MNHEY and SVGEGT. V lost 6 bases and J lost 7, with 13 bases in between. The CDR3 is made up of 13 amino acids. CDR3 amino acids: CASRTPGGQPQHF. The DNA of the CDR3 is TGTGCCAGCAGAACCCCTGGCGGGCAGCCCCAGCATTTT.